This TCR beta chain was identified in a study of T cell responses to AZD1222 COVID-19 vaccine. The CDR3 totals 13 residues. In germline, CDR1 is LGHDT, CDR2 YNNKEL (reference sequence). Trimming cost V 1 base and J 5 bases, with 8 bases left between them. The repertoire was sequenced with immunoSEQ multiplex PCR; TCRdb's copy has only in-frame clones and lacks some. The sample has under 150,000 clones; less than 95% are singletons. Study-level results: CD4 TCRs linked to vaccination spanned spike, dominating at 160-218 and 743-854. Most donors were white British and more were female, and clonal diversity was possibly underestimated.

This clone was counted a few times. Its specificity is not known. Sequencing used peripheral blood, obtained on day 0 of AZD1222 vaccination. The clonotype originates from an adult in good health. The chain is built from TRBV3-1 (or the pseudogene TRBV3-2) and TRBJ1-1; perhaps TRBD1 as D (5 bases). As DNA, the CDR3 is TGTGCCAGCAGCCAAGTGAGGGGAACTGAAGCTTTCTTT. Translated, it gives CASSQVRGTEAFF.